The clone carrying this T cell receptor beta chain has ten or more counts. Relying on iRepertoire HTBI primers and Arm-PCR of CDR3 regions, the team built TCR beta libraries. TCRdb itself ran the multiplex PCR reads through MiXCR, one entry per CDR3 protein. The sample has about 560,000 distinct CDR3 sequences, 16% seen once. These data belong to a study of regulatory T cells in long-lasting Graves disease. Time point noted: newly diagnosed GD, antithyroid drugs for less than 3 months. Preparation of the TCR library used RNA extracted from PBMCs. Germline V lookup: CDR1 MDHEN, CDR2 SYDVKM. V lost 6 bases, J lost 9 bases, and 18 bases lay in between. The CDR3 covers 13 residues. The sample also formed part of further work on T cells in Graves' hyperthyroidism and ophthalmopathy. From that study: The HTBI primer set served for first-round RT-PCR of the TCR CDR3.

This clonotype originated in a man younger than 30 with Graves disease. The material sequenced was peripheral blood mononuclear cells (PBMCs), taken at new diagnosis, from a patient treated with antithyroid drugs. The chain couples TRBV28 to TRBJ2-7, with D uncertain. The CDR3 DNA is TGTGCCAGCAGCTGGACCCGCGCTACGATGCAGTACTTC. It translates to CASSWTRATMQYF.